This T cell receptor beta chain was found in a study of blood T cells in healthy people across ages. Study findings and constraints: While age rose, TCR beta diversity per million T cells dropped in a roughly linear way.

On this clonotype: Its cognate antigen is unknown.

This CDR3 comprises 14 residues. V gave up 3 bases and J gave up 10 bases; unmatched junction bases: 8. Germline CDR1 reads SGHNT; CDR2 reads YENEEA. At least 7 million PBMCs were isolated per sample. It was with a sample-barcoded 5' primer and a J-beta primer mix that a second PCR of roughly 7 to 12 cycles was run. TCRdb re-analysed the 5' RACE reads in MiXCR, keeping a single row per CDR3 protein. Of hundreds of thousands of distinct CDR3 sequences listed, 40% to 50% are singletons. The clonotype was recovered from a man aged 55 to 69 in good health. The chain recombines TRBV11-3 with TRBJ2-1; 8 bases fit TRBD2. The sequenced sample consisted of blood. DNA for the CDR3: TGTGCCAGCAGCTTTGGCGGGGGGCCGGTCGAGCAGTTCTTC. It specifies CASSFGGGPVEQFF.